The text below deals with one T cell receptor (beta chain). The antigen remains undetermined. Trimming pared 1 base from V and 6 bases from J, leaving 16 bases between. Germline lookup yields CDR1 SGHRS and CDR2 YFSETQ. The CDR3 spans 16 residues. This entry is derived from a study of T cell responses to AZD1222 COVID-19 vaccine. Study outcomes and limitations: Spike-specific TCR breadth rose after two AZD1222 doses, and depth rose as well. Females made up more of the donors, who were largely white British, and clonal diversity may have come out too low.

Data came from immunoSEQ multiplex PCR; TCRdb stores just in-frame clones and leaves some out. The sample contains about 140,000 clones, more than 85% of which appear only once. The TCR comes from an adult who received the AZD1222 COVID-19 vaccine. This sample comprised peripheral blood, obtained 28 days after the second AZD1222 dose. V usage is TRBV5-1 and J usage is TRBJ2-2, with D unclear. The CDR3 is CASSLTTRTDAGELFF. As DNA, the CDR3 is TGCGCCAGCAGCTTGACCACCCGTACGGACGCCGGGGAGCTGTTTTTT. The whole variable domain, remainder taken from reference TRBV5-1 and TRBJ2-2, is KAGVTQTPRYLIKTRGQQVTLSCSPISGHRSVSWYQQTPGQGLQFLFEYFSETQRNKGNFPGRFSGRQFSNSRSEMNVSTLELGDSALYLCASSLTTRTDAGELFFGEGSRLTVL.